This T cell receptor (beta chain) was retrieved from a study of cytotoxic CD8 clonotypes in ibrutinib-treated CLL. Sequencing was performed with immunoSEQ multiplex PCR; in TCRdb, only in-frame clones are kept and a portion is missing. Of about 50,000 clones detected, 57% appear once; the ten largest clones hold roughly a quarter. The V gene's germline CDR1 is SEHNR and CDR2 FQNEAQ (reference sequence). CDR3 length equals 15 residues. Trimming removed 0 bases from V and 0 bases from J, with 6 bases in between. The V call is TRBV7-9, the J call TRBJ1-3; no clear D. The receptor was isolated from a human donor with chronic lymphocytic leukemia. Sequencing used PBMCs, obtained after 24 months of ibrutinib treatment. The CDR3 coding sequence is TGTGCCAGCAGCTTAGCGCGGGCCTCTGGAAACACCATATATTTT. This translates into CASSLARASGNTIYF.